Listed below are T cell receptor beta chains from one sample, sequenced in a study of T cell repertoires in cytomegalovirus infection. TCRdb fed the reads into MiXCR, producing one record per CDR3 protein. The sample lists some 920,000 distinct CDR3 sequences; around 32% were seen once. These receptors have no identified antigens. Specimen: cultured CD8+ T cells from PBMCs, collected from culture after CMV antigen stimulation. Receptor source: a human donor in good health (CMV status not recorded). Some clones in this sample may be carry-over from other donors' samples. The CDR3 runs from the conserved cysteine through the conserved F or W. A D gene is named only where the DNA matches it firmly. Expanded clones get a size class; other rows say once, few or many, or leave the size out.

J gene,D gene,V gene,clone size,CDR3 DNA,CDR3 protein
TRBJ1-1,.,TRBV5-4,.,TGTGTCAGCAGCGGGCGGGACAAGAACACTGAAGCTTTCTTT,CVSSGRDKNTEAFF
TRBJ2-1,TRBD2,TRBV7-6,many,TGTGCCAGCAGCTTAGCAGGCGGGGGGGCCGCCTACAATGAGCAGTTCTTC,CASSLAGGGAAYNEQFF
TRBJ1-2,.,TRBV6-5,few,TGTGCCAGCAGTTACCCGATGGGGGATGGGTATGGCTACACCTTC,CASSYPMGDGYGYTF
TRBJ1-2,.,TRBV7-2,many,TGTGCCAGCAGCTCCAGCCCAGCGGGCTATGGCTACACCTTC,CASSSSPAGYGYTF
TRBJ1-1,TRBD1,TRBV7-4,few,TGTGCCAGCAGCTTAGAACAGGGGAGGAACACTGAAGCTTTCTTT,CASSLEQGRNTEAFF
TRBJ1-5,.,TRBV7-6,.,TGTGCCAGCAGCGTATCAGGGAATCAGCCCCAGCATTTT,CASSVSGNQPQHF
TRBJ1-5,TRBD1,TRBV7-2,.,TGTGTCAGCAGCTCCCGGGACAGGGCCGATCAGCCCCAGCATTTT,CVSSSRDRADQPQHF
TRBJ1-3,.,TRBV5-5,.,TGTGCCAGCAGCTCGGTCCCCTCGACAAACACCATATATTTT,CASSSVPSTNTIYF
TRBJ1-1,.,TRBV7-9,.,TGTGCCAGCAGCTTAAACGGCTTTCGAGCTTTCTTT,CASSLNGFRAFF
TRBJ2-1,.,TRBV4-2,.,TGTGCCAGCAGCCATTACTTGGACGATGGCTCCTACAATGAGCAGTTCTTC,CASSHYLDDGSYNEQFF
TRBJ1-1,.,TRBV12-5,.,TGTGCTAGTGGTTTTATTGAGGAGGGCAGAAGGAACACTGAAGCTTTCTTT,CASGFIEEGRRNTEAFF
TRBJ2-3,.,TRBV29-1,once,TGCAGCGCCCCCCTCCGCGCAGATACGCAGTATTTT,CSAPLRADTQYF
TRBJ1-2,.,TRBV27,once,TGTGCCAGCAGTTATGGGACGTCCGGCGGTGGCTACACCTTC,CASSYGTSGGGYTF
TRBJ2-2,.,TRBV7-6,many,TGTGCCAGCAGCTTAGCCAGACAGTCCCTATTCGGGGAGCTGTTTTTT,CASSLARQSLFGELFF
TRBJ2-6,.,TRBV27,few,TGTGCCAGCAGTTTACATTGGAGGGGACCTGGGGCCAACGTCCTGACTTTC,CASSLHWRGPGANVLTF
TRBJ2-1,.,TRBV27,few,TGTGCCAGCAATAGGGGCCCAGTACCCCATGAGCAGTTCTTC,CASNRGPVPHEQFF
TRBJ2-1,TRBD2,TRBV7-9,many,TGTGCCAGCAGCCTCGAAATAATAGCGGGGGGCTACAATGAGCAGTTCTTC,CASSLEIIAGGYNEQFF
TRBJ1-1,.,TRBV29-1,.,TGCAGCGTTGCCGGGGGGGTAGGCACTGAAGCTTTCTTT,CSVAGGVGTEAFF
TRBJ2-7,TRBD2,TRBV4-1,.,TGCGCCAGCAGCCAAGAAGCGGGCGGGGGGGACGAGCAGTACTTC,CASSQEAGGGDEQYF
TRBJ1-5,.,TRBV19,few,TGTGCCAGTAGCAGACAGCCGGGACAAGTAAATCAGCCCCAGCATTTT,CASSRQPGQVNQPQHF
TRBJ1-1,.,TRBV6-1,few,TGTGCCAGCAGTGTGGGGGTTACAGCGAACACTGAAGCTTTCTTT,CASSVGVTANTEAFF
TRBJ2-7,TRBD1,TRBV7-8,.,TGTGCCAGCAGCCGTTCCGGGACAGGGGTGCTCGAGCAGTACTTC,CASSRSGTGVLEQYF
TRBJ2-1,TRBD1,TRBV27,few,TGTGCCACCGGACAGGGTGGAAATGAGCAGTTCTTC,CATGQGGNEQFF
TRBJ2-5,.,TRBV6-1,few,TGTGCCAGCAGTGAGGAAGAGACCCAGTACTTC,CASSEEETQYF